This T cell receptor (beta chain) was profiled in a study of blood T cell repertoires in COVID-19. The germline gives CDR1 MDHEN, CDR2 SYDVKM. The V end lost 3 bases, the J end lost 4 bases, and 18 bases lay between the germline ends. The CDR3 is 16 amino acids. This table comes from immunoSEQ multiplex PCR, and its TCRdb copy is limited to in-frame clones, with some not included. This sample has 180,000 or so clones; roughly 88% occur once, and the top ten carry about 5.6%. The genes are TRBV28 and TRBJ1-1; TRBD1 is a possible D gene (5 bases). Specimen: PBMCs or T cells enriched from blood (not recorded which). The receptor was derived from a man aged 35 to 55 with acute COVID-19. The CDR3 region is CASSFGQGAVVTEAFF. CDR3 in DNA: TGTGCCAGCAGTTTTGGGCAGGGTGCGGTCGTCACTGAAGCTTTCTTT.